This T cell receptor (beta chain) appears in the sequencing data of a study of blood T cell repertoires in COVID-19. Looking at the study overall: The recovered donors of Cohort 3 showed two negative PCRs, clearance, or symptom resolution. COVID-19 samples, acute and convalescent, were from the United States, Italy and Spain.

As handled by the study authors: Amplifying reference gene primers gave estimates of nucleated cell counts. Sequencing used immunoSEQ multiplex PCR; TCRdb keeps in-frame clones, though not all of them. That table is the source of V, J and clone size, and D and trimming were worked out from the DNA. The table has approximately 240,000 clones, 86% seen once. Those enrolled, adults aged 18 to 89 years, came from 24 US areas. In germline, CDR1 is LGHDT, CDR2 YNNKEL (reference sequence). V was pared by 4 bases and J by 3 bases, with 1 base of the junction left unmatched. This CDR3 contains 13 residues. This clonotype was sampled from a woman aged 50 to 60 in a cohort exposed to, infected with or recovered from COVID-19 (not recorded which). The sequenced material came from PBMCs or T cells enriched from blood (not recorded which). This chain joins TRBV3-1 (or the pseudogene TRBV3-2) and TRBJ2-5; TRBD2 matches 8 bases. CDR3 DNA: TGTGCCAGCAGCCGTAGCGGGGAAGAGACCCAGTACTTC. Amino acid sequence: CASSRSGEETQYF.